This TCR beta chain was sequenced in a study of cytomegalovirus exposure and HLA in healthy donors. On the study more broadly: Both the roughly 120 validation repertoires and the approximately 700 first-cohort repertoires used the same platform, as reported by a later analysis. Study-level results: It was found in a later analysis that first-cohort TCR clusters tended to co-occur in the 90 to 150 validation repertoires.

V lost 4 bases and J 4 bases, leaving 8 bases between the germline ends. Germline V lookup: CDR1 MNHNS, CDR2 SASEGT. This CDR3 spans 14 amino acids. A note on this clone: Its specificity is unknown.

The donors were members of the roughly 130-subject validation cohort (separate from the 666-subject first cohort). Sequencing used immunoSEQ multiplex PCR; TCRdb keeps in-frame clones, though not all of them. The table records 120,000 to 150,000 clones, around nine tenths of them present only once. This sequence originates from a young man in good health and CMV-seropositive. This rearrangement joins TRBV6-1 to TRBJ2-6; no firm D call. The sequenced material came from PBMCs. The CDR3 bases are TGTGCCAGCAGTGCATACGGGGGGGCCAACGTCCTGACTTTC. Its translation: CASSAYGGANVLTF.